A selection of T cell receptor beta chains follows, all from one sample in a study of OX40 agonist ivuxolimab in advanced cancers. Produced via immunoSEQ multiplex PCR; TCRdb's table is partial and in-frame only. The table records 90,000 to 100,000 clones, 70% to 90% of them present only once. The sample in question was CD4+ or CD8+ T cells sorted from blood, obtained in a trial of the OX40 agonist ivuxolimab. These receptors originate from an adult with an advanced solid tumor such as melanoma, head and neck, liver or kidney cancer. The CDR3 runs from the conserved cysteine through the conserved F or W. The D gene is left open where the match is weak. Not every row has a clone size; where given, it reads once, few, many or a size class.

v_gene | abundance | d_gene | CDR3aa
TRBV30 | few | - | CACQGEGTEAFF
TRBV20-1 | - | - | CSALSLDEQYF
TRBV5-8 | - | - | CASSSLGSSYNEQFF
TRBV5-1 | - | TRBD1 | CASSFPGTGGNNYGYTF
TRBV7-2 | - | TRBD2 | CIGTSGSEQFF
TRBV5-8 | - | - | CASSLGRQTDSNQPQHF
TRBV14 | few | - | CASSRNWALDRHHTQYF
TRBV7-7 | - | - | CASSPNGGLETQYF
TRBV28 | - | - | CASATQPGAEKLFF
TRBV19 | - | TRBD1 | CASSMSGTGSISYEQYF
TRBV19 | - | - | CASSESSGANVLTF
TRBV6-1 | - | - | CASSEQPPSNANYGYTF
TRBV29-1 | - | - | CSVGSGTVYNEQFF
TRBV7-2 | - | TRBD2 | CASSSKTSGRAGDTQYF
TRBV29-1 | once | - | CSVGDSYNEQFF
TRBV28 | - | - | CASRLTRTGLRYTF
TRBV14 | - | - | CASSPLNFESGYTF
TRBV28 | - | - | CASSSTGGVPQETQYF
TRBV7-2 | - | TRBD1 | CASSSPGQGILSGNTIYF
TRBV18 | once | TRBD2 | CASSLLAGRFGELFF
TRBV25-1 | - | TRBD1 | CASKGAGSTEAFF
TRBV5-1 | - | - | CASSPKPLGQGNSGYTF
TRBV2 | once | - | CASQRVDNEQFF
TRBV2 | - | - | CASSERGGYTEAFF
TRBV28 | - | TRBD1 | CASRSGGRADQPQHF
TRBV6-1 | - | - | CASSVSPALETQYF
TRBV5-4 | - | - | CASSFRSRSRAANTGELFF
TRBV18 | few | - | CASSGDHADTIYF
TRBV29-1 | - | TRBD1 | CSARPQTGVGYTF
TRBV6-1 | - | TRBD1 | CASGDRRWGDTQYF
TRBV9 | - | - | CASSVASTDTQYF
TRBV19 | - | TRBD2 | CASSIASGMGSTYEQYF
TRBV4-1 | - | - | CASRKSYSYNEQFF
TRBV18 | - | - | CASSLDQGLYGYTF
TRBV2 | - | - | CASSAGGRRAFF
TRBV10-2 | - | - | CASKAGAAYEQYF
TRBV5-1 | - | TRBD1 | CASSSTGGYQETQYF
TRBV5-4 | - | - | CASSLVGVHTEAFF
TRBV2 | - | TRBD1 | CAAGEDRFGYEQYF
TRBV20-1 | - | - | CSATRSDTQYF
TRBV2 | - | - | CASSERPEGEQFF
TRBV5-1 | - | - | CASSFEGITGAEQYF